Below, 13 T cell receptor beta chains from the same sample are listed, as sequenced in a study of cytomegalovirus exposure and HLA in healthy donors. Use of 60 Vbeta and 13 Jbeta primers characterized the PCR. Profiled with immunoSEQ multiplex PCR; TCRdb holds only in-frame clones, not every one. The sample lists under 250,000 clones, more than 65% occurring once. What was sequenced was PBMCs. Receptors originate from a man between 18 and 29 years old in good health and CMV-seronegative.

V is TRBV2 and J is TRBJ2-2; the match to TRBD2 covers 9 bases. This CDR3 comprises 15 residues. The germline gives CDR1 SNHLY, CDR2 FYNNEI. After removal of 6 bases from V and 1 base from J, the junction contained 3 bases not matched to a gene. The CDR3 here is CASRGSGRNTGELFF. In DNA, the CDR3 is TGTGCCAGCAGGGGTAGCGGGAGGAACACCGGGGAGCTGTTTTTT.

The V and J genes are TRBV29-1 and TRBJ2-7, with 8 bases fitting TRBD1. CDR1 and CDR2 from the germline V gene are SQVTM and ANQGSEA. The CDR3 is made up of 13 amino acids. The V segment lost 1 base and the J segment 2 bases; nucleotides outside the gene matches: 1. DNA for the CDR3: TGCAGCGTTGAAGGCAGGGGGCCCTACGAGCAGTACTTC. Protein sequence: CSVEGRGPYEQYF.

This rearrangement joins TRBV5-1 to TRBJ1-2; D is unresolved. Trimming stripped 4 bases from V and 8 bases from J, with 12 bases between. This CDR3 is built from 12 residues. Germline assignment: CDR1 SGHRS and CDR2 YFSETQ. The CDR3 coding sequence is TGCGCCAGCAGCGGAGAGGGTTGGGGCTACACCTTC. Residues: CASSGEGWGYTF.

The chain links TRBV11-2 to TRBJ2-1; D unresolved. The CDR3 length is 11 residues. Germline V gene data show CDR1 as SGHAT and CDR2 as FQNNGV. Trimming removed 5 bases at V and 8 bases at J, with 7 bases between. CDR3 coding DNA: TGTGCCAGCAGCACTGTGGATGAGCAGTTCTTC. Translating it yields CASSTVDEQFF.

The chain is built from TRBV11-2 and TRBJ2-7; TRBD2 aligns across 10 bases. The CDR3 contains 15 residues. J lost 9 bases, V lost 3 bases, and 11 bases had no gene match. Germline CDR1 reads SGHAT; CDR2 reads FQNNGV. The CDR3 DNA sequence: TGTGCCAGCAGCTTTGGGGGGGCTAGCGGGAGTCGGCAGTACTTC. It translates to CASSFGGASGSRQYF. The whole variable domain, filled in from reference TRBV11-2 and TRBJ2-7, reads EAGVAQSPRYKIIEKRQSVAFWCNPISGHATLYWYQQILGQGPKLLIQFQNNGVVDDSQLPKDRFSAERLKGVDSTLKIQPAKLEDSAVYLCASSFGGASGSRQYFGPGTRLTVT.

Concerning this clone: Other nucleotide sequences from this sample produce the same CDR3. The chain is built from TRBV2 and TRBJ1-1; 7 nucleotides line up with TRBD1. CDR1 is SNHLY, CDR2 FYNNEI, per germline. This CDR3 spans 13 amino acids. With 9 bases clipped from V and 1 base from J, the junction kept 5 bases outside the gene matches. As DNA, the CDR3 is TGTGCCAGTTCGCGACAGGGGAACACTGAAGCTTTCTTT. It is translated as CASSRQGNTEAFF.

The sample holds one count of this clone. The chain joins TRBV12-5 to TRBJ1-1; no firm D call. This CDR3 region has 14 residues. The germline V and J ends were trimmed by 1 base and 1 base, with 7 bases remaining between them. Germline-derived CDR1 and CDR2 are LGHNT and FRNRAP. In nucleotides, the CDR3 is TGTGCTAGTGGTTTGGCGGAGACGAACACTGAAGCTTTCTTT. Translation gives CASGLAETNTEAFF.

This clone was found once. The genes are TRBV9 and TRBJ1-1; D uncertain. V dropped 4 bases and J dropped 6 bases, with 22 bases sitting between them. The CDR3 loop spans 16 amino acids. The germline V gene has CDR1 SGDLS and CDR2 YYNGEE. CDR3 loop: CASSPSGHAISAEAFF. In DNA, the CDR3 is TGTGCCAGCAGCCCGAGCGGGCACGCAATTAGCGCTGAAGCTTTCTTT. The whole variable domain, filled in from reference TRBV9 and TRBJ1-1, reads DSGVTQTPKHLITATGQRVTLRCSPRSGDLSVYWYQQSLDQGLQFLIQYYNGEERAKGNILERFSAQQFPDLHSELNLSSLELGDSALYFCASSPSGHAISAEAFFGQGTRLTVV.

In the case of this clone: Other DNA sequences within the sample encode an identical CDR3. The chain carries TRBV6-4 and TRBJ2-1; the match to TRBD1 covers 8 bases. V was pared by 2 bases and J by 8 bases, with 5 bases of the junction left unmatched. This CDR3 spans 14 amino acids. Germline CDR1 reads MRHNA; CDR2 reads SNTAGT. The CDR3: CASSDPGGSDEQFF. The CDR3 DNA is TGTGCCAGCAGTGACCCAGGGGGCAGCGATGAGCAGTTCTTC.

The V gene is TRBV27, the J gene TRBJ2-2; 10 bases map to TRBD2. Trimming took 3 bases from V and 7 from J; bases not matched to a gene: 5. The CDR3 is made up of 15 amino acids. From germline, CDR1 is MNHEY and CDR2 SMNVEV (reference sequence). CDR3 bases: TGTGCCAGCAGTTTCCTAGCGGGAGATCACGGGGAGCTGTTTTTT. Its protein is CASSFLAGDHGELFF.

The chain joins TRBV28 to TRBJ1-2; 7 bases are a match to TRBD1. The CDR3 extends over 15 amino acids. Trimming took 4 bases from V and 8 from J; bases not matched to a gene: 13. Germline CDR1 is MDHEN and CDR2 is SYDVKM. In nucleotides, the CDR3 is TGTGCCAGCAGTTGGTACAAGGACAGGCGGGGAGGCTACACCTTC. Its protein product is CASSWYKDRRGGYTF.

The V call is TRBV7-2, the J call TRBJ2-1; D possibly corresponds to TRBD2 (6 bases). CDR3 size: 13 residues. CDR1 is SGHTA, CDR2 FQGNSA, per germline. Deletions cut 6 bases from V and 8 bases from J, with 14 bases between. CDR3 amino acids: CASSLTRRDEQFF. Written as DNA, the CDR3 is TGTGCCAGCAGTTTGACCCGGAGGGATGAGCAGTTCTTC. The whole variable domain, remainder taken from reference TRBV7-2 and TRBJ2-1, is GAGVSQSPSNKVTEKGKDVELRCDPISGHTALYWYRQSLGQGLEFLIYFQGNSAPDKSGLPSDRFSAERTGGSVSTLTIQRTQQEDSAVYLCASSLTRRDEQFFGPGTRLTVL.

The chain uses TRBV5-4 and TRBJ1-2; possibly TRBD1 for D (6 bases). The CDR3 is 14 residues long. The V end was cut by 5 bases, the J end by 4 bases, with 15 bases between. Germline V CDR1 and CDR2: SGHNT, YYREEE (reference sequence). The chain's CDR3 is CASRGQGLSYGYTF. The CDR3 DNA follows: TGTGCCAGCAGAGGTCAGGGGTTGAGCTATGGCTACACCTTC. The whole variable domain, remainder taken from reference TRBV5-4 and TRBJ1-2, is ETGVTQSPTHLIKTRGQQVTLRCSSQSGHNTVSWYQQALGQGPQFIFQYYREEENGRGNFPPRFSGLQFPNYSSELNVNALELDDSALYLCASRGQGLSYGYTFGSGTRLTVV.